This T cell receptor (beta chain) was obtained from a study of shared clonotypes between healthy human individuals. The study's findings and limits: Clonotype sharing among donors was expected to depend on sequencing depth. Blood was the sole source, and tissue repertoires probably differ.

The germline CDR1 and CDR2 sequences are SEHNR and FQNEAQ (reference sequence). The CDR3 is 14 amino acids. Trimming removed 2 bases from V and 2 bases from J, with 9 bases in between. Each subset's genomic DNA was split evenly across several immunoSEQ plates. It was 150 to 200 ng DNA, about 30,000 T cell genomes, that sorted-subset replicate PCRs used. Here immunoSEQ multiplex PCR was the method, and the copy in TCRdb shows in-frame clones only, minus some. This table holds about 2,500,000 clones, over 85% found once. This clone was seen only once. Its target is unknown. The sequenced sample consisted of naive CD4+ T cells sorted from blood. Specified subset: CD45RA+ positively selected. The rearrangement joins TRBV7-9 to TRBJ2-5, with D possibly TRBD2 on 6 matching bases. The clonotype comes from a man aged 18 to 35 in good health. The CDR3 DNA reads as TGTGCCAGCAGCTTAAGGCGGGATCAAGAGACCCAGTACTTC. Translation gives CASSLRRDQETQYF.